Shown below are 6 T cell receptor beta chains from a single sample sequenced in a study of spatial heterogeneity in lung cancer. The time point: sample taken at primary tumor resection. Whole RNA came from tumor, nontumor lung or frozen PBMC and was sequenced without being sorted. Each CDR3 protein gets one entry after TCRdb re-called the 5' RACE reads with MiXCR. The sample holds some 21,000 distinct CDR3 sequences, around 5% seen once. The sequences come from PBMCs, collected at surgery. Receptor source: a male donor with early-stage non-small cell lung cancer.

Many counts were recorded for this clonotype. The V gene is TRBV2, the J gene TRBJ1-1; D uncertain. Looked up from germline, CDR1 is SNHLY and CDR2 is FYNNEI. This CDR3 has 13 residues. The germline V and J ends were trimmed by 7 bases and 3 bases, with 12 bases remaining between them. The DNA of the CDR3 is TGTGCCAGCAAGGTAACACATCACACTGAAGCTTTCTTT. Amino acid sequence: CASKVTHHTEAFF.

V and J are TRBV20-1 and TRBJ1-3, with D tentatively TRBD1 (6 bases). V lost 3 bases and J lost 0, with 15 bases in between. CDR1 DFQATT and CDR2 SNEGSKA come from the germline V gene (reference sequence). CDR3 size: 16 residues. The CDR3 is CSARRQGSHSGNTIYF. In nucleotides, the CDR3 is TGCAGTGCTAGGAGGCAGGGGAGTCACTCTGGAAACACCATATATTTT.

At least ten counts were recorded for this clonotype. The chain carries TRBV7-9 and TRBJ2-7, with D tentatively TRBD1 (5 bases). The V and J ends lost 2 bases and 7 bases respectively, with 9 bases between them. Germline values: CDR1 SEHNR, CDR2 FQNEAQ (reference sequence). The CDR3 totals 12 residues. The DNA for the CDR3 is TGTGCCAGCAGCTTAACGCCAGGGGAGCAGTACTTC. This sequence encodes CASSLTPGEQYF.

This clonotype is classed as medium-sized (0.01 to 0.1%). The chain has TRBV2 and TRBJ2-7, with D maybe TRBD1 (5 bases). Trimming pared 4 bases from V and 2 bases from J, leaving 15 bases between. The CDR3 contains 15 residues. From germline, CDR1 is SNHLY and CDR2 FYNNEI. CDR3 bases: TGTGCCAGCAGTGTAGAAGGGCAGGGTCCCTACGAGCAGTACTTC. Residues: CASSVEGQGPYEQYF. Full variable domain (remainder filled in from reference TRBV2 and TRBJ2-7): EPEVTQTPSHQVTQMGQEVILRCVPISNHLYFYWYRQILGQKVEFLVSFYNNEISEKSEIFDDQFSVERPDGSNFTLKIRSTKLEDSAMYFCASSVEGQGPYEQYFGPGTRLTVT.

In its sample, this clonotype ranks as medium-sized. The chain uses TRBV12-3 or TRBV12-4 and TRBJ2-6; D may be TRBD1 (5 bases). CDR3 length: 17 residues. V shed 6 bases and J shed 2 bases, with 17 bases lying between them. The CDR3 DNA follows: TGTGCCAGCAGCCGCCTTGCTAAAGGGGCTGGGGCCAACGTCCTGACTTTC. It is translated as CASSRLAKGAGANVLTF.

This clonotype showed up many times. The V gene is TRBV6-5, the J gene TRBJ2-7; D assignment may be TRBD1 or TRBD2 (5 bases each). Per germline, CDR1 MNHEY and CDR2 SVGAGI. This CDR3 has 15 residues. Trimming removed 4 bases at V and 2 bases at J, with 15 bases between. The CDR3 coding sequence is TGTGCCAGCAGTTTAAAACCCCTGGGGGCCTACGAGCAGTACTTC. Translating gives CASSLKPLGAYEQYF.